Listed here is a single TCR beta chain. Antigen: not known. The data derive from a study of OX40 agonist ivuxolimab in advanced cancers. With autoimmune disease history or systemic immunosuppression, patients were excluded. Whole-study findings and limits: Researchers report that CD8+ T cells had, on average, more expanded clones than CD4+.

The data were produced by immunoSEQ multiplex PCR, yet TCRdb's version contains in-frame clones alone and is incomplete. This sample yields some 50,000 clones, of which roughly 84% are seen a single time; approximately 4.6% belongs to the top ten. This clonotype was obtained from an adult with an advanced solid tumor such as melanoma, head and neck, liver or kidney cancer. The sample here was CD4+ or CD8+ T cells sorted from blood, taken in a trial of the OX40 agonist ivuxolimab.

The CDR3 loop is CASSWVSAYEQYF. The CDR3 coding sequence is TGTGCCAGCAGTTGGGTAAGCGCCTACGAGCAGTACTTC. The chain joins TRBV27 to TRBJ2-7; D unclear. Germline V gives CDR1 MNHEY, CDR2 SMNVEV (reference sequence). This CDR3 comprises 13 residues. Trimming shortened V by 4 bases and J by 2 bases, and 9 bases separated the two germline ends.